This T cell receptor (beta chain) was observed in a study of blood T cell repertoires in COVID-19 (dated by TCRdb to 2019 to 2021). At the level of the whole study: Samples covering the acute and convalescent phases of COVID-19 were provided by collaborators in the United States, Italy and Spain. The prospective study material was composed of cDNA or gDNA derived from T cells, B-cell-depleted T cells, or PBMCs. Deeply sampled blood TCRbeta repertoires from subjects exposed to, actively infected with, or recovered from COVID-19 were included in the dataset. A freely available public database, intended as a resource for researchers studying the immune response to SARS-CoV-2, is where the repertoires were released. Samples were obtained from the ongoing ImmuneRACE study (first 160 participants) and from some 1,200 subjects provided by 6 global collaborators. The sample metadata nearly always contained a de-identified subject ID, COVID-19 status, age in years and sex. Where available, HLA class I and class II types were taken from metadata supplied by the sample provider and were not determined by assay-based typing. What the study reported, not specific to this receptor: The quantity of clinical and demographic metadata differed by source and by participant and was supplied without curation.

Turning to this clone: Its specific antigen is unknown. Per-base quality was not reported, and no clone a single base away is much larger than it.

In Seattle, one collaborating source enrolled patients while the infection was active and tracked those patients longitudinally over the course of disease. Whole blood was collected in K2EDTA tubes by collaborating institutions according to the institutions' own protocols. For TCRbeta analysis, collaborators shipped samples as frozen whole blood, isolated PBMCs, or DNA extracted from either of those sample types. The immunoSEQ Assay, a bias-controlled multiplex PCR, was used to amplify TCRbeta CDR3 regions from genomic DNA. As for how the authors treated the data: The number of nucleated cells in each sample was estimated by amplification of reference gene primers within the assay. Sequence reads were collapsed and filtered to measure the absolute abundance of every unique TCRbeta CDR3 rearrangement. For each sample, productive Simpson clonality was calculated as the square root of Simpson's diversity index across productive rearrangements. Sourced from immuneACCESS, this table was stored by TCRdb with only in-frame sequences that have V and J called. A share of the clones is absent; for the studies checked, an unresolved V gene accounts for under half, and the remainder has no known explanation. Clonal size and the V and J genes are those of that table, whereas D and trimming came from the DNA. This sample gives about 50,000 clones in total; 89% of them show up just once. The ten largest clones represent more than 40% of the sample.

The CDR3 goes from the cysteine to the phenylalanine over 16 residues. Only the CDR3 DNA stays, 48 bases, in frame from base 1. V was cut back by 0 bases and J by 5 bases, leaving a gap of 16 bases between them. CDR1 LGHNA and CDR2 YSLEER were looked up in the germline V gene. The sequencing input was peripheral blood. The chain was built from TRBV4-3 and TRBJ1-2; the D gene is perhaps TRBD1, from 6 matching bases. This TCR derives from a woman in her sixties or seventies with COVID-19, enrolled during active disease. The CDR3 here reads CASSQDWQGLPYGYTF. The DNA sequence reads TGCGCCAGCAGCCAAGATTGGCAGGGGCTCCCGTATGGCTACACCTTC.